This TCR beta chain was sequenced for a study of blood T cell repertoires in COVID-19. Study information: Sites across the United States, Italy and Spain contributed samples from acute and convalescent COVID-19. PBMCs, B-cell-depleted T cells, or T cells provided the cDNA or gDNA that made up the material.

How the authors handled the data: Estimates of nucleated cell counts were drawn from the amplification of reference gene primers. TCRdb's copy holds only in-frame clones and misses some; the assay was immunoSEQ multiplex PCR. V and J calls and clone size follow that table, whereas D and trimming were derived from the DNA. The sample lists 300,000 to 400,000 clones; around nine tenths were seen once. Sequencing input: peripheral blood. This TCR derives from a woman in her late teens or twenties who had recovered from COVID-19.

The CDR3 coding sequence is TGTGCCAGCAGTTCCACTTCTCCGCGGGAGATATATGAGCAGTTCTTC. Encoded protein: CASSSTSPREIYEQFF. The gene calls are TRBV6-6 and TRBJ2-1; 7 positions agree with TRBD2. V shed 4 bases, J shed 8 bases, and the junction held 14 bases outside the gene matches. This CDR3 is 16 amino acids long. The V gene's germline CDR1 is MNHNY and CDR2 SVGAGI (reference sequence).